The sequence of this TCR beta chain was determined in a study of T-cell memory formation after mild COVID-19. Whole-study findings and limits: Specificity for SARS-CoV-2 was not confirmed among the second-wave clones peaking on day 37. Later expanders leaned toward CD4+, whereas clones contracting from day 15 to 85 were balanced CD4/CD8.

In TCRdb, the 5' RACE reads were re-called with MiXCR into one record per CDR3 protein. This table has about 400,000 distinct CDR3 sequences, approximately 24% appearing once. Trimming took 0 bases from V and 7 from J, leaving 22 bases between them. The CDR3 runs 18 residues. From germline, CDR1 is KGHSH and CDR2 LQKENI. Details on this clonotype: Its antigen is unidentified.

This clonotype originated in an adult woman who had mild COVID-19 (a few samples of this study predate the infection). Cell type and time point are not known. The sequenced sample was PBMCs or a T cell subset sorted from them (not recorded which). V is TRBV18 and J is TRBJ1-5; a weak D match, TRBD1 (6 bases). CDR3 DNA sequence: TGTGCCAGCTCACCACCGAATCCGAGACAGGAACAGAAGCAGCCCCAGCATTTT. Translating gives CASSPPNPRQEQKQPQHF.